A single sample is the source of the 18 T cell receptor beta chains below, sequenced in a study. Each CDR3 protein is one row after TCRdb ran MiXCR on the RT-PCR reads. This table has about 680,000 distinct CDR3 sequences, over 12% appearing once. The sample taken for sequencing was memory CD4+ T cells from blood. These receptors were obtained from a female donor in good health, serving as a healthy control.

This clonotype turned up a few times. CDR3 protein: CASSLVGAAGVYEQYF. CDR3 coding DNA: TGTGCCAGCAGCTTGGTGGGGGCGGCGGGAGTTTACGAGCAGTACTTC. The V and J genes are TRBV5-6 and TRBJ2-7; tentatively, D is TRBD2 (7 bases). CDR1 is SGHDT and CDR2 is YYEEEE in the germline V gene. This CDR3 spans 16 amino acids. Trimming shortened V by 0 bases and J by 4 bases, and 17 bases separated the two germline ends. Supplemented by reference TRBV5-6 and TRBJ2-7, the full variable domain reads DAGVTQSPTHLIKTRGQQVTLRCSPKSGHDTVSWYQQALGQGPQFIFQYYEEEERQRGNFPDRFSGHQFPNYSSELNVNALLLGDSALYLCASSLVGAAGVYEQYFGPGTRLTVT.

This clonotype has just a few counts. The chain links TRBV5-4 to TRBJ1-2, with a weak D call TRBD1 (5 bases). This CDR3 region has 15 residues. Per the germline V gene, CDR1 is SGHNT and CDR2 is YYREEE (reference sequence). The V gene lost 0 bases and the J gene lost 7 bases, with 16 bases spanning the gap. For the CDR3, the DNA is TGTGCCAGCAGCTTGGCTTACCAGGGAGCACCTGGCTACACCTTC. It yields the protein CASSLAYQGAPGYTF.

This clonotype was seen at least ten times. The chain links TRBV7-2 to TRBJ1-5, with 8 bases matching TRBD1. The CDR3 consists of 21 residues. Germline values: CDR1 SGHTA, CDR2 FQGNSA. After removal of 1 base from V and 0 bases from J, the junction contained 17 bases not matched to a gene. CDR3 amino acids: CASSLEIPGTGALYSNQPQHF. CDR3 bases: TGTGCCAGCAGCTTAGAGATACCCGGGACAGGCGCACTGTATAGCAATCAGCCCCAGCATTTT.

The sample holds many counts of this clonotype. The J gene is TRBJ1-2, the V gene TRBV12-3 or TRBV12-4; TRBD1 aligns across 7 bases. V gave up 4 bases and J gave up 0 bases; unmatched junction bases: 23. The CDR3 contains 21 residues. CDR3 amino acids: CASSSTGRQGDPTIPNYGYTF. Written as DNA, the CDR3 is TGTGCCAGCAGTTCCACCGGCAGACAGGGAGACCCAACTATTCCTAACTATGGCTACACCTTC.

Turning to this clonotype: A much larger clone differs from this one at a single base, so this may be a read error. The chain joins TRBV7-2 to TRBJ1-3, with 8 bases that match TRBD1. The length of the CDR3 is 18 residues. Germline loops: CDR1 SGHTA, CDR2 FQGNSA. With 5 bases clipped from V and 2 bases from J, the junction kept 14 bases outside the gene matches. Here the CDR3 DNA reads TGTGCCAGCAGCCAGACCGAGACAGGGGCGTCTGCTGGAAACACCATATATTTT. Translating gives CASSQTETGASAGNTIYF.

This clonotype came up a few times. V is TRBV4-2 and J is TRBJ2-1; D is ambiguous. This CDR3 has 12 amino acids. Germline CDR1 reads LGHNA; CDR2 reads YNFKEQ. V was cut by 0 bases and J by 7 bases, with 4 bases left in between. CDR3 nucleotide sequence: TGTGCCAGCAGCCAAGAAAGAAATGAGCAGTTCTTC. It codes for CASSQERNEQFF.

The CDR3 region has the DNA TGTGCCAGCAGCCGGATGGGCCAGGGTACCCACGAGCAGTACTTC. Amino acids: CASSRMGQGTHEQYF. The chain joins TRBV7-9 to TRBJ2-7, with TRBD1 as a possible D gene (5 bases). The CDR3 runs 15 residues. Trimming left V 5 bases short and J 5 bases short, with 19 bases between. CDR1 and CDR2 (germline): SEHNR, FQNEAQ (reference sequence).

This clonotype was detected only a few times. The chain recombines TRBV10-3 with TRBJ2-5, with D perhaps TRBD1 or TRBD2 (5 bases each). This CDR3 contains 15 residues. Trimming shortened V by 4 bases and J by 3 bases, and 15 bases separated the two germline ends. Per germline, CDR1 ENHRY and CDR2 SYGVKD. The CDR3 spells CAISATRGVEETQYF. In DNA, the CDR3 is TGTGCCATCAGTGCGACGAGAGGGGTGGAAGAGACCCAGTACTTC.

This clonotype was recorded a few times. This chain links TRBV6-2 or TRBV6-3 with TRBJ2-5; a weak D match, TRBD1 (9 bases). The CDR3 spans 16 residues. Trimming removed 2 bases at V and 2 bases at J, with 15 bases between. The germline gives CDR1 MNHEY, CDR2 SVGEGT. CDR3 region: CASSYVAGQGQETQYF. DNA of the CDR3: TGTGCCAGCAGTTACGTAGCGGGACAGGGACAAGAGACCCAGTACTTC.

This clonotype appeared once. The chain has TRBV7-8 and TRBJ2-7; D is undetermined. Trimming shortened V by 5 bases and J by 2 bases, and 19 bases separated the two germline ends. The CDR3 has 16 amino acids. Per germline, CDR1 SGHVS and CDR2 FQNEAQ. The DNA of the CDR3 is TGTGCCAGCAGCGTAAGCTTTGATCCCTCGACCTACGAGCAGTACTTC. Residues: CASSVSFDPSTYEQYF.

This clonotype occurred a few times. The genes are TRBV28 and TRBJ2-4; D may match TRBD1 or TRBD2 (5 bases each). V lost 4 bases and J lost 9, with 22 bases in between. The CDR3 runs to 16 residues. CDR1 and CDR2 from the germline V gene are MDHEN and SYDVKM. CDR3 coding DNA: TGTGCCAGCAGTTCTCCCTCACCCCAGGGCCGGGGCATTCAGTACTTC. Protein sequence: CASSSPSPQGRGIQYF.

This clonotype appeared a few times. V and J are TRBV6-5 and TRBJ2-5; D call uncertain. Per germline, CDR1 MNHEY and CDR2 SVGAGI. V was clipped by 5 bases and J by 5 bases, with 15 bases between them. The CDR3 is 14 amino acids. For the CDR3, the DNA is TGTGCCAGCAGTCCCTATGTCACTTCGGAGACCCAGTACTTC. Translation: CASSPYVTSETQYF.

This clonotype was counted between two and nine times. The chain links TRBV28 to TRBJ1-2; D is uncertain. V gave up 5 bases and J gave up 8 bases, with 12 bases separating them. The CDR3 covers 12 residues. Germline values: CDR1 MDHEN, CDR2 SYDVKM. CDR3 protein: CASSRDTRGYTF. CDR3 nucleotide sequence: TGTGCCAGCAGTCGAGACACGCGGGGCTACACCTTC.

To note about this clonotype: Given a much more abundant clone one base away, this may be a read error. The rearrangement joins TRBV20-1 to TRBJ1-1; possible D gene TRBD1, 5 bases. Trimming removed 0 bases from V and 1 base from J, with 12 bases in between. Germline V gene data show CDR1 as DFQATT and CDR2 as SNEGSKA (reference sequence). The CDR3 is made up of 15 amino acids. CDR3 sequence (DNA): TGCAGTGCTAGAGACCTTTCCGGGACGAACACTGAAGCTTTCTTT. As protein: CSARDLSGTNTEAFF.

The J gene is TRBJ1-1, the V gene TRBV20-1, with D uncertain. V dropped 0 bases and J dropped 8 bases, with 16 bases sitting between them. In germline, CDR1 is DFQATT, CDR2 SNEGSKA (reference sequence). The CDR3 loop spans 14 amino acids. The CDR3 protein is CSARDLPGFEEAFF. The CDR3, as DNA: TGCAGTGCTAGAGATCTTCCCGGGTTCGAGGAAGCTTTCTTT.

This clonotype has a handful of counts. In DNA form, the CDR3 reads TGTGCCAGCAGTTTAGGACAGGGGGCGATTGAAGCTTTCTTT. It yields the protein CASSLGQGAIEAFF. The chain carries TRBV12-3 or TRBV12-4 and TRBJ1-1; the match to TRBD1 covers 10 bases. This CDR3 has 14 amino acids. V was clipped by 1 base and J by 7 bases; unmatched bases: 3.

This clonotype was seen at least ten times. V and J are TRBV15 and TRBJ2-1, with 10 bases lining up with TRBD1. Germline loops: CDR1 LNHNV, CDR2 YYDKDF (reference sequence). This CDR3 has 16 amino acids. The V gene end was trimmed by 1 base and the J gene end by 1 base; junction bases not matched to a gene: 1. The CDR3 sequence is CATSRGDRGSYNEQFF. The CDR3 bases are TGTGCCACCAGCAGAGGGGACAGGGGATCCTACAATGAGCAGTTCTTC.

J is TRBJ2-1 and V is TRBV20-1; 7 bases fit TRBD1. Germline CDR1 and CDR2: DFQATT and SNEGSKA (reference sequence). The CDR3 loop spans 11 amino acids. The J segment lost 8 bases and the V segment lost 8 bases, leaving 6 bases of the junction unmatched. CDR3 region: CSYNRGHEQFF. The DNA for the CDR3 is TGCAGTTACAACAGGGGCCATGAGCAGTTCTTC.